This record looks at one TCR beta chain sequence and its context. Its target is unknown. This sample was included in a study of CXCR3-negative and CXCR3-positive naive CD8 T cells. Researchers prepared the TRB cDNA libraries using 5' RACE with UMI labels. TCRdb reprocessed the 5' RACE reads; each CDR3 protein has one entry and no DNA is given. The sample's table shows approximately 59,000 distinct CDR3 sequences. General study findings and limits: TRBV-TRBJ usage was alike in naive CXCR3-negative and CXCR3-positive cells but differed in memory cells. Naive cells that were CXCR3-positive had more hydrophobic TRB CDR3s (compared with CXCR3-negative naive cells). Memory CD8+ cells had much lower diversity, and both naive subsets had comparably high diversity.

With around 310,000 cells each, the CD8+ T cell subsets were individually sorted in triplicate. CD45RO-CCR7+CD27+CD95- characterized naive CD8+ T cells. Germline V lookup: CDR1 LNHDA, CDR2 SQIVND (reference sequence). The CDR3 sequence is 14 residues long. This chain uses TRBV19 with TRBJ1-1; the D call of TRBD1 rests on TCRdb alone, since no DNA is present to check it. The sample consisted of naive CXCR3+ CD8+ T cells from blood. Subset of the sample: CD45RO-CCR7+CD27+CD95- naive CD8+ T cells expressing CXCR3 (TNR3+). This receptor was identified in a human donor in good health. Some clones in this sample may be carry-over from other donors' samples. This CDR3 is CASSDRVSGTEAFF.